This T cell receptor beta chain came from a study of blood T cell repertoires in COVID-19. Study-wide background: Some COVID-19 samples were acute and others convalescent; all came from the United States, Italy and Spain.

How the authors handled the data: Estimation of nucleated cell counts was performed using reference gene primer amplification. Generated by immunoSEQ multiplex PCR, the TCRdb table keeps only in-frame clones and is missing some. For V, J and clone size, that table is used; D and trimming come from the DNA. This sample has 150,000 or so clones, with around 87% found just once. Trimming left V 6 bases short and J 10 bases short, with 19 bases between. The CDR3 length is 14 residues. Germline V CDR1 and CDR2: SGHTA, FQGNSA. This clone was counted once. The clonotype originates from a woman aged 50 to 65 who had recovered from COVID-19. The sequenced sample was PBMCs or T cells enriched from blood (not recorded which). V gene TRBV7-2 combines with J gene TRBJ2-1, with D tentatively TRBD1 (6 bases). CDR3 sequence reads: CASRNSHRVGEQFF. CDR3 nucleotide sequence: TGTGCCAGCAGAAATTCCCACAGGGTTGGCGAGCAGTTCTTC. The whole variable domain, filled in from reference TRBV7-2 and TRBJ2-1, reads GAGVSQSPSNKVTEKGKDVELRCDPISGHTALYWYRQSLGQGLEFLIYFQGNSAPDKSGLPSDRFSAERTGGSVSTLTIQRTQQEDSAVYLCASRNSHRVGEQFFGPGTRLTVL.